Sequencing of this TCR beta chain was carried out in a study of identical twins. The study, taken as a whole, reports: Abundant beta clonotypes from cord blood bore fewer insertions; memory repertoires lacked this pattern.

With template switching, a universal primer site was added, and the cDNA carried unique molecular identifiers. TCRdb fed the 5' RACE reads into MiXCR, producing one record per CDR3 protein. The sample includes about 700,000 distinct CDR3 sequences, about 9.4% of them seen just once. The germline V gene has CDR1 SQVTM and CDR2 ANQGSEA. V gave up 2 bases and J gave up 4 bases; unmatched junction bases: 4. This CDR3 comprises 13 residues. The sample holds many counts of this clonotype. Its specificity is unknown. In addition, the sample was reused for a study of yellow fever vaccine responses in identical twins.

The clonotype was recovered from a woman in her late teens or twenties in good health. Source material: PBMCs. The genes are TRBV29-1 and TRBJ2-5; TRBD2 agrees at 7 bases. DNA for the CDR3: TGCAGCGTTGAAAAGGTAGCGGGAGAGACCCAGTACTTC. Amino acid sequence: CSVEKVAGETQYF.